Below are 20 T cell receptor beta chains sequenced from a single sample in a study of response to subunit inactivated influenza vaccine. One entry per CDR3 protein results from TCRdb running MiXCR on the RT-PCR reads. This table has 610,000 or so distinct CDR3 sequences, around 15% appearing once. The input for sequencing was PBMCs from blood, taken about 11 days after vaccination. The receptors were gathered from a man in his fifties who received an inactivated influenza vaccine.

The J gene is TRBJ2-1, the V gene TRBV25-1; D unresolved. Looked up from germline, CDR1 is MGHDK and CDR2 is SYGVNS. Trimming removed 6 bases at V and 5 bases at J, with 11 bases between. CDR3 length equals 13 residues. This chain's CDR3 is CASRAFLDNEQFF. DNA for the CDR3: TGTGCCAGCAGGGCGTTTTTGGACAATGAGCAGTTCTTC.

This clonotype was observed at least ten times. V is TRBV7-6 and J is TRBJ2-2, with D perhaps being TRBD1 or TRBD2 (5 bases each). This CDR3 region has 13 residues. Germline CDR1 reads SGHVS; CDR2 reads FNYEAQ. Trimming took off 5 bases at V and 7 bases at J, with 11 bases between the two ends. CDR3 protein: CASSIGTNGELFF. The CDR3 DNA follows: TGTGCCAGCAGCATCGGGACGAACGGGGAGCTGTTTTTT.

This clonotype was counted between two and nine times. The chain links TRBV6-2 or TRBV6-3 to TRBJ1-1; D is perhaps TRBD1 (6 bases). V dropped 5 bases and J dropped 8 bases, with 15 bases sitting between them. Germline V gene lookup returns CDR1 MNHEY and CDR2 SVGEGT. The CDR3 is 13 amino acids. CDR3 residues: CASSLRQAVEAFF. For the CDR3, the DNA is TGTGCCAGCAGTCTCCGACAGGCGGTAGAAGCTTTCTTT.

This clonotype was seen repeatedly, ten times or more. J is TRBJ2-7 and V is TRBV20-1, with D perhaps TRBD1 (6 bases). The germline V gene has CDR1 DFQATT and CDR2 SNEGSKA (reference sequence). Trimming removed 5 bases from V and 1 base from J, with 12 bases in between. The CDR3 has 13 residues. In nucleotides, the CDR3 is TGCAGTGCTGCAAAGACAGGTTCCTACGAGCAGTACTTC. Translation gives CSAAKTGSYEQYF.

The sample holds a few counts of this clonotype. This chain uses TRBV19 with TRBJ1-5, with D unclear. Trimming took off 2 bases at V and 5 bases at J, with 7 bases between the two ends. The CDR3 has 13 amino acids. Germline CDR1 is LNHDA and CDR2 is SQIVND (reference sequence). The CDR3 loop is CASSIRRDQPQHF. As DNA, the CDR3 is TGTGCCAGTAGTATAAGGCGGGATCAGCCCCAGCATTTT.

At least ten counts were recorded for this clonotype. V is TRBV20-1 and J is TRBJ1-1, with D possibly matching TRBD1 (6 bases). Germline V gives CDR1 DFQATT, CDR2 SNEGSKA (reference sequence). The CDR3 runs to 13 residues. Trimming removed 0 bases from V and 1 base from J, with 6 bases in between. The CDR3 DNA reads TGCAGTGCTAGAGACAGGGGGAACACTGAAGCTTTCTTT. Translating it yields CSARDRGNTEAFF.

With regard to this clonotype: The junction does not match germline at one end; this may be a read error. The V and J genes are TRBV6-5 and TRBJ1-1, with D possibly TRBD1 on 5 matching bases. The CDR3 runs to 12 residues. Germline lookup yields CDR1 MNHEY and CDR2 SVGAGI. The CDR3 is CASSRVGTEVFF. DNA of the CDR3: TGTGCCAGCTCCAGGGTGGGCACTGAAGTTTTCTTT.

The gene calls are TRBV9 and TRBJ2-3, with D possibly called TRBD1 or TRBD2 (5 bases each). CDR3 length equals 13 residues. V gave up 0 bases and J gave up 5 bases, with 7 bases separating them. The V gene's germline CDR1 is SGDLS and CDR2 YYNGEE. The CDR3 nucleotides are TGTGCCAGCAGCGTAGTGAGGGGAGATACGCAGTATTTT. It codes for CASSVVRGDTQYF.

The chain recombines TRBV6-1 with TRBJ1-5, with 9 bases fitting TRBD1. Germline V gene lookup returns CDR1 MNHNS and CDR2 SASEGT. The J segment lost 8 bases and the V segment lost 6 bases, leaving 8 bases of the junction unmatched. The CDR3 contains 14 residues. The CDR3 region is CASRDRGPEEPQHF. CDR3 in DNA: TGTGCCAGCAGGGACAGGGGTCCGGAGGAGCCCCAGCATTTT.

This chain links TRBV12-3 or TRBV12-4 with TRBJ2-2; D is unclear. The CDR3 spans 14 residues. V was clipped by 1 base and J by 4 bases, with 7 bases between them. The chain's CDR3 is CASSLGGFTGELFF. CDR3 bases: TGTGCCAGCAGTTTAGGGGGTTTCACCGGGGAGCTGTTTTTT.

The CDR3 protein is CASSLRTGRANTGELFF. As DNA, the CDR3 is TGTGCCAGCAGCTTAAGGACCGGCAGGGCTAACACCGGGGAGCTGTTTTTT. The chain recombines TRBV7-8 with TRBJ2-2, with D possibly TRBD1 on 5 matching bases. Germline V CDR1 and CDR2: SGHVS, FQNEAQ. The V end was cut by 2 bases, the J end by 2 bases, with 15 bases between. This CDR3 is 17 amino acids long. The whole variable domain, filled in from reference TRBV7-8 and TRBJ2-2, reads GAGVSQSPRYKVAKRGQDVALRCDPISGHVSLFWYQQALGQGPEFLTYFQNEAQLDKSGLPSDRFFAERPEGSVSTLKIQRTQQEDSAVYLCASSLRTGRANTGELFFGEGSRLTVL.

The CDR3 is CAISNGLAGGPGEQYF. The DNA of the CDR3 is TGTGCCATCAGCAACGGACTAGCGGGAGGGCCGGGGGAGCAGTACTTC. V and J are TRBV10-3 and TRBJ2-7; 15 positions agree with TRBD2. The length of the CDR3 is 16 residues. With V trimmed by 6 bases and J by 7 bases, 10 bases remained unmatched. Germline-derived CDR1 and CDR2 are ENHRY and SYGVKD.

The rearrangement joins TRBV28 to TRBJ2-7; D remains unclear. Deletions cut 1 base from V and 2 bases from J, with 12 bases between. Germline V gene lookup returns CDR1 MDHEN and CDR2 SYDVKM. The CDR3 has 15 amino acids. Written as DNA, the CDR3 is TGTGCCAGCAGTTTATATTCGATGAGACCCTACGAGCAGTACTTC. Amino acid sequence: CASSLYSMRPYEQYF. The complete variable domain, with remaining parts taken from reference TRBV28 and TRBJ2-7, reads DVKVTQSSRYLVKRTGEKVFLECVQDMDHENMFWYRQDPGLGLRLIYFSYDVKMKEKGDIPEGYSVSREKKERFSLILESASTNQTSMYLCASSLYSMRPYEQYFGPGTRLTVT.

V and J are TRBV11-2 and TRBJ2-6, with TRBD1 matching over 7 bases. There are 19 residues in the CDR3. J gave up 0 bases and V 2 bases, and 10 bases lay outside the gene matches. Germline V gene sequence: CDR1 SGHAT, CDR2 FQNNGV. CDR3 nucleotide sequence: TGTGCCAGCAGCTTAACTTCAACTAGGACAGGCTCTGGGGCCAACGTCCTGACTTTC. Its protein is CASSLTSTRTGSGANVLTF.

This clonotype appeared many times. The chain is built from TRBV7-2 and TRBJ2-5; 11 positions agree with TRBD1. Germline V gene data show CDR1 as SGHTA and CDR2 as FQGNSA. CDR3 length: 15 amino acids. V was clipped by 4 bases and J by 2 bases; unmatched bases: 3. The CDR3: CASSYGQGAQETQYF. The DNA of the CDR3 is TGTGCCAGCAGCTACGGACAGGGGGCGCAAGAGACCCAGTACTTC.

The chain uses TRBV13 and TRBJ2-5, with D maybe TRBD1 (6 bases). This CDR3 has 14 residues. Trimming left V 4 bases short and J 5 bases short, with 14 bases between. The germline V gene encodes CDR1 PRHDT and CDR2 FYEKMQ (reference sequence). CDR3 sequence (DNA): TGTGCCAGCAGCTCTAACAGGGTGTGGGAGACCCAGTACTTC. It encodes CASSSNRVWETQYF.

The V call is TRBV7-2, the J call TRBJ2-3; 13 bases are shared with TRBD2. This CDR3 is 16 amino acids long. With 5 bases clipped from V and 6 bases from J, the junction kept 8 bases outside the gene matches. Germline V gene data show CDR1 as SGHTA and CDR2 as FQGNSA. The CDR3: CASSPTSGGAGDTQYF. The CDR3 nucleotides read TGTGCCAGCAGCCCTACTAGCGGGGGGGCCGGGGATACGCAGTATTTT.

This clonotype was detected a few times. The V and J genes are TRBV4-1 and TRBJ1-6, with 10 nucleotides matching TRBD1. V shed 6 bases, J shed 7 bases, and the junction held 6 bases outside the gene matches. CDR3 length: 15 residues. The germline V gene encodes CDR1 MGHRA and CDR2 YSYEKL. CDR3 residues: CASRRPGQGNSPLHF. As DNA, the CDR3 is TGCGCCAGCAGGAGACCGGGACAGGGGAATTCACCCCTCCACTTT.

This clonotype was seen only a few times. The chain employs TRBV6-5 and TRBJ2-7; TRBD1 or TRBD2 may be the D gene (6 bases each). This CDR3 is built from 15 residues. Germline CDR1 MNHEY, CDR2 SVGAGI. Trimming pared 0 bases from V and 2 bases from J, leaving 11 bases between. In DNA, the CDR3 is TGTGCCAGCAGTTACTCGCCGGAGGGGGCCTACGAGCAGTACTTC. Translation gives CASSYSPEGAYEQYF.

The gene calls are TRBV10-3 and TRBJ2-3; possibly TRBD1 or TRBD2 for D (5 bases each). Germline V gene lookup returns CDR1 ENHRY and CDR2 SYGVKD. The CDR3 contains 18 residues. V lost 0 bases and J 1 base, leaving 17 bases between the germline ends. CDR3 nucleotide sequence: TGTGCCATCAGTGAGTCGAGCGTAGGGGAGCGAGGCACAGATACGCAGTATTTT. Translated: CAISESSVGERGTDTQYF.